One and the same sample provided the 15 T cell receptor beta chains below, sequenced in a study of T cell repertoires in cytomegalovirus infection. No cognate antigen is known for these TCRs. Each CDR3 protein is one row after TCRdb ran MiXCR on the reads. This sample has around 300,000 distinct CDR3 sequences; roughly 25% occur once, and the top ten carry roughly 14%. This specimen was cultured PBMCs, taken from culture after CMV antigen stimulation. The source of these receptors is a human donor in good health (CMV status not recorded). Some clones in this sample may be carry-over from other donors' samples.

This clonotype appeared a few times. The V and J genes are TRBV27 and TRBJ2-1, with 9 nucleotides matching TRBD2. The CDR3 sequence is 16 residues long. Germline V CDR1 and CDR2: MNHEY, SMNVEV (reference sequence). The ends lost 5 bases at V and 7 bases at J; junction bases unmatched: 12. The CDR3 loop reads CASSPLGAGGPNEQFF. CDR3 in DNA: TGTGCCAGCAGTCCTCTCGGGGCGGGAGGGCCAAATGAGCAGTTCTTC.

The chain combines TRBV14 with TRBJ1-1, with D possibly TRBD1 on 6 matching bases. Per germline, CDR1 SGHDN and CDR2 FVKESK. V was clipped by 1 base and J by 4 bases, with 13 bases between them. This CDR3 region has 15 residues. For the CDR3, the DNA is TGTGCCAGCAGCCAAGCCGTGGGGGCGGTCACTGAAGCTTTCTTT. Its translation is CASSQAVGAVTEAFF.

This chain uses TRBV12-3 or TRBV12-4 with TRBJ2-5; D is ambiguous. The V end was cut by 2 bases, the J end by 1 base, with 8 bases between. This CDR3 spans 14 amino acids. CDR3 sequence reads: CASSLPETQETQYF. Written as DNA, the CDR3 is TGTGCCAGCAGTTTACCAGAGACCCAAGAGACCCAGTACTTC.

Many counts were recorded for this clonotype. The chain has TRBV12-3 or TRBV12-4 and TRBJ2-5; 14 bases are a match to TRBD2. V lost 6 bases and J lost 5; bases outside the gene matches: 11. The CDR3 sequence is 17 residues long. As DNA, the CDR3 is TGTGCCAGCAGCCCTCCTCCGGGACTAGCGGGAGAGGAGACCCAGTACTTC. This encodes CASSPPPGLAGEETQYF.

Only a few counts were recorded for this clonotype. This chain uses TRBV6-2 or TRBV6-3 with TRBJ2-3, with 12 bases identical to TRBD2. The CDR3 sequence is 15 residues long. Germline trimming cut 2 bases from V and 3 bases from J; bases unmatched to any gene: 0. Per the germline V gene, CDR1 is MNHEY and CDR2 is SVGEGT. CDR3 DNA: TGTGCCAGCAGTTACCTAGCGGGAGGGACAGATACGCAGTATTTT. It translates to CASSYLAGGTDTQYF.

Turning to this clonotype: The junction departs from germline at one end; a sequencing error may be responsible. This chain's CDR3 is CASSSPGGTQYF. The CDR3 region has the DNA TGTGCTAGCAGTTCTCCAGGGGGCACGCAGTATTTT. The chain carries TRBV7-7 and TRBJ2-3, with TRBD1 matching over 8 bases. The CDR3 covers 12 residues. In germline, CDR1 is SSHAT, CDR2 FNYEAQ (reference sequence).

In its sample, this clonotype was seen a few times. The chain combines TRBV20-1 with TRBJ2-1, with TRBD2 identical over 11 bases. V lost 5 bases to trimming and J lost 3 bases; unmatched junction nucleotides: 6. The germline gives CDR1 DFQATT, CDR2 SNEGSKA (reference sequence). The CDR3 has 15 residues. The DNA for the CDR3 is TGCAGTGCTCCCCGACTAGCGGGACACTACAATGAGCAGTTCTTC. Its protein product is CSAPRLAGHYNEQFF.

The genes are TRBV6-2 or TRBV6-3 and TRBJ2-5, with D perhaps TRBD1 (5 bases). Deletions cut 0 bases from V and 2 bases from J, with 7 bases between. This CDR3 is built from 14 residues. Germline V gene data show CDR1 as MNHEY and CDR2 as SVGEGT. The CDR3 region is CASSYSDIQETQYF. For the CDR3, the DNA is TGTGCCAGCAGTTACTCGGACATTCAAGAGACCCAGTACTTC.

The rearrangement uses TRBV24-1 and TRBJ2-1; 14 nucleotides line up with TRBD2. Germline trimming cut 9 bases from V and 0 bases from J; bases unmatched to any gene: 3. CDR1 is KGHDR and CDR2 is SFDVKD in the germline V gene. The length of the CDR3 is 16 residues. CDR3 residues: CATGGTSGSSYNEQFF. The CDR3 bases are TGTGCCACCGGCGGGACTAGCGGGAGCTCCTACAATGAGCAGTTCTTC.

This clonotype showed up just once. V is TRBV6-6 and J is TRBJ2-3; 12 nucleotides match TRBD2. Germline assignment: CDR1 MNHNY and CDR2 SVGAGI (reference sequence). CDR3 length: 17 amino acids. V shed 4 bases and J 0 bases; nucleotides not matched to a gene: 5. The CDR3 region is CASSSTSGRPSTDTQYF. The CDR3 DNA follows: TGTGCCAGCAGTTCGACTAGCGGGAGACCTAGCACAGATACGCAGTATTTT.

The table lists this clonotype with a few counts. The chain links TRBV28 to TRBJ2-3; D gene ambiguous. Germline V gene data show CDR1 as MDHEN and CDR2 as SYDVKM. The V end lost 3 bases, the J end lost 5 bases, and 12 bases lay between the germline ends. The CDR3 runs 14 residues. CDR3 amino acids: CASSLGGLGDTQYF. The CDR3 DNA reads TGTGCCAGCAGTTTGGGTGGGCTTGGAGATACGCAGTATTTT.

The table lists this clonotype with many counts. The V call is TRBV7-2, the J call TRBJ2-2; D perhaps matches TRBD2 (6 bases). CDR1 SGHTA and CDR2 FQGNSA come from the germline V gene. This CDR3 comprises 13 residues. V lost 8 bases and J 5 bases, leaving 12 bases between the germline ends. The CDR3 region has the DNA TGTGCCAGCCGTCTTCGGGGGACCGGGGAGCTGTTTTTT. It yields the protein CASRLRGTGELFF.

This clonotype came up many times. A read error may account for a junction end that differs from germline. The rearrangement joins TRBV12-3 or TRBV12-4 to TRBJ2-5; D is possibly TRBD1 (6 bases). The CDR3 loop spans 13 amino acids. The CDR3 spells CASSLGGAETQYF. The CDR3 bases are TGTGCCAGCAGCTTAGGGGGAGCAGAGACCCAGTACTTC.

V gene TRBV29-1 combines with J gene TRBJ1-1; D is uncertain. Germline assignment: CDR1 SQVTM and CDR2 ANQGSEA. Trimming removed 4 bases from V and 0 bases from J, with 12 bases in between. The CDR3 spans 14 residues. The CDR3 sequence is CSVASAGLNTEAFF. The CDR3 DNA reads as TGCAGCGTTGCCTCCGCCGGCCTGAACACTGAAGCTTTCTTT.

This clonotype was counted between two and nine times. V usage is TRBV7-2 and J usage is TRBJ2-4, with 11 positions matching TRBD1. Germline-derived CDR1 and CDR2 are SGHTA and FQGNSA. V gave up 5 bases and J gave up 6 bases; unmatched junction bases: 6. The CDR3 runs 15 residues. The CDR3 nucleotides are TGTGCCAGCAGCACCACGGGGACAGGGGGAAACATTCAGTACTTC. It specifies CASSTTGTGGNIQYF. Based on the CDR3 plus reference TRBV7-2 and TRBJ2-4, the full variable domain is GAGVSQSPSNKVTEKGKDVELRCDPISGHTALYWYRQSLGQGLEFLIYFQGNSAPDKSGLPSDRFSAERTGGSVSTLTIQRTQQEDSAVYLCASSTTGTGGNIQYFGAGTRLSVL.